The 24 T cell receptor beta chains listed next were all sequenced from one sample in a study of T cell responses to AZD1222 COVID-19 vaccine. Clones were read by immunoSEQ multiplex PCR, and TCRdb kept only the in-frame ones, dropping some. The sample shows 98,000 or so clones, approximately 84% of them seen only once. The starting material was peripheral blood, obtained 28 days after the second AZD1222 dose. The receptors here all came from an adult who received the AZD1222 COVID-19 vaccine.

The count of this clone is one. The chain couples TRBV29-1 to TRBJ2-1; tentative D call: TRBD2 (5 bases). The CDR3 is 14 residues long. Per germline, CDR1 SQVTM and CDR2 ANQGSEA. V lost 5 bases to trimming and J lost 0 bases, with 11 bases between them. The CDR3 loop reads CSVRSGISYNEQFF. CDR3 in DNA: TGCAGCGTTCGATCGGGGATCTCCTACAATGAGCAGTTCTTC.

The chain joins TRBV11-3 to TRBJ2-7, with D possibly being TRBD2 (5 bases). CDR1 SGHNT and CDR2 YENEEA come from the germline V gene. Trimming cost V 3 bases and J 7 bases, with 10 bases left between them. This CDR3 spans 12 amino acids. CDR3 region: CASSLPREEQYF. For the CDR3, the DNA is TGTGCCAGCAGCTTGCCCCGGGAAGAGCAGTACTTC.

The chain uses TRBV11-3 and TRBJ1-2; TRBD1 might be the D (6 bases). Germline assignment: CDR1 SGHNT and CDR2 YENEEA. CDR3 size: 13 residues. Trimming removed 5 bases from V and 4 bases from J, with 11 bases in between. CDR3 protein: CASSPDRFYGYTF. CDR3 bases: TGTGCCAGCAGCCCTGACAGGTTCTATGGCTACACCTTC.

This CDR3 reads CASSQVLAISLTDGYTF. The CDR3 DNA follows: TGCGCCAGCAGCCAAGTCCTAGCGATTTCCTTAACGGATGGCTACACCTTC. The gene calls are TRBV4-1 and TRBJ1-2; D is undetermined. The CDR3 has 17 amino acids. V lost 1 base, J lost 6 bases, and 21 bases lay in between. CDR1 is MGHRA and CDR2 is YSYEKL in the germline V gene.

This clone was seen only a few times. V is TRBV14 and J is TRBJ2-7; D is uncertain. Germline CDR1 SGHDN, CDR2 FVKESK. V gave up 4 bases and J gave up 4 bases, with 8 bases separating them. The length of the CDR3 is 12 residues. The CDR3 loop reads CASSPRTYEQYF. The CDR3 DNA reads TGTGCCAGCAGCCCCCGAACATACGAGCAGTACTTC.

The chain joins TRBV18 to TRBJ1-2; TRBD1 matches at 9 bases. The CDR3 totals 17 residues. Trimming removed 3 bases from V and 5 bases from J; junction bases left unmatched: 13. Germline V lookup: CDR1 KGHSH, CDR2 LQKENI. The CDR3 nucleotides are TGTGCCAGCTCACCCTTCGTTTGGGACAGGGAAATATATGGCTACACCTTC. Its protein is CASSPFVWDREIYGYTF.

This clone was counted a single time. V usage is TRBV2 and J usage is TRBJ2-5; D is unresolved. The CDR3 runs 13 residues. V lost 6 bases, J lost 5 bases, and 13 bases lay in between. Germline CDR1 and CDR2: SNHLY and FYNNEI. In nucleotides, the CDR3 is TGTGCCAGCAGGGACGGCGTGGGGGAGACCCAGTACTTC. Translation: CASRDGVGETQYF.

This clone was counted only a few times. The chain links TRBV4-1 to TRBJ1-5; the D is unclear. Germline V CDR1 and CDR2: MGHRA, YSYEKL. V shed 0 bases and J shed 4 bases, with 16 bases lying between them. The CDR3 has 17 amino acids. The CDR3 here is CASSQDPRRGVNQPQHF. The CDR3, as DNA: TGCGCCAGCAGCCAAGATCCCAGGCGCGGGGTAAATCAGCCCCAGCATTTT.

This clone showed up just once. The V gene is TRBV4-3, the J gene TRBJ2-7; 10 nucleotides align to TRBD2. CDR3 length equals 19 residues. Germline V gene lookup returns CDR1 LGHNA and CDR2 YSLEER. Trimming took 0 bases from V and 3 from J; bases not matched to a gene: 14. CDR3 DNA sequence: TGCGCCAGCAGCCAAGACTGGACTAGCGGAGGGGTAGTCGGCTACGAGCAGTACTTC. Its translation is CASSQDWTSGGVVGYEQYF.

CDR3 loop: CAWSVWGRGNYEQYF. CDR3 bases: TGTGCCTGGAGTGTTTGGGGCAGGGGGAACTACGAGCAGTACTTC. This chain joins TRBV30 and TRBJ2-7, with 7 positions matching TRBD1. With 0 bases clipped from V and 3 bases from J, the junction kept 8 bases outside the gene matches. There are 15 residues in the CDR3. Per the germline V gene, CDR1 is GTSNPN and CDR2 is SVGIG (reference sequence).

The J gene is TRBJ1-2, the V gene TRBV21-1. TRBV21-1 corresponds to a pseudogene. The CDR3 has 16 residues. In nucleotides, the CDR3 is TGTGCCAGCAGCAAAGAGTATTCCGGGACGGGCTATGGCTACACCTTC. This translates into CASSKEYSGTGYGYTF.

The chain recombines TRBV7-9 with TRBJ1-1; D not resolved. The CDR3 contains 14 residues. Germline lookup yields CDR1 SEHNR and CDR2 FQNEAQ (reference sequence). Trimming removed 1 base from V and 4 bases from J, with 10 bases in between. This chain's CDR3 is CASSLEGRSTEAFF. CDR3 nucleotide sequence: TGTGCCAGCAGCTTAGAGGGCAGGTCCACTGAAGCTTTCTTT.

The DNA for the CDR3 is TGTGCCAGCAGACGTGGGGGGAGTAGCGCATCGGGCGAGCAGTACTTC. Translation gives CASRRGGSSASGEQYF. This rearrangement joins TRBV27 to TRBJ2-7, with D perhaps matching TRBD2 (6 bases). Germline V gene lookup returns CDR1 MNHEY and CDR2 SMNVEV (reference sequence). V lost 6 bases and J 6 bases, leaving 24 bases between the germline ends. This CDR3 is 16 amino acids long.

The chain uses TRBV7-2 and TRBJ1-2; the D gene is possibly TRBD1 (6 bases). The germline V and J ends were trimmed by 1 base and 7 bases, with 16 bases remaining between them. The CDR3 is 15 residues long. The V gene's germline CDR1 is SGHTA and CDR2 FQGNSA. This chain's CDR3 is CASSLEGGQNGGYTF. The CDR3 coding sequence is TGTGCCAGCAGCTTAGAAGGGGGGCAGAACGGTGGCTACACCTTC. Using reference TRBV7-2 and TRBJ1-2 for the parts outside the CDR3, the full variable domain is GAGVSQSPSNKVTEKGKDVELRCDPISGHTALYWYRQSLGQGLEFLIYFQGNSAPDKSGLPSDRFSAERTGGSVSTLTIQRTQQEDSAVYLCASSLEGGQNGGYTFGSGTRLTVV.

In its sample, this clone was seen once. The junction does not match germline at one end; this may be a read error. The V gene is TRBV20-1, the J gene TRBJ1-1; the D gene is possibly TRBD1 (6 bases). The CDR3 covers 15 residues. CDR1 is DFQATT and CDR2 is SNEGSKA in the germline V gene (reference sequence). The CDR3 DNA reads as TGCAGTGCTAGTAAAAGGAACAGGGTGAACGCTGAAGCTTTCTTT. Translation: CSASKRNRVNAEAFF.

The CDR3 sequence: CASSLARTGLKTQYF. The CDR3, as DNA: TGTGCCAGCAGCTTAGCCCGGACAGGGCTCAAGACCCAGTACTTC. This rearrangement joins TRBV7-2 to TRBJ2-5; TRBD1 matches at 8 bases. Per germline, CDR1 SGHTA and CDR2 FQGNSA. The ends lost 0 bases at V and 6 bases at J; junction bases unmatched: 6. The CDR3 is 15 residues long.

The J gene is TRBJ1-2, the V gene TRBV7-2; 7 bases match TRBD1. The CDR3 runs to 16 residues. Looked up from germline, CDR1 is SGHTA and CDR2 is FQGNSA. J was trimmed by 0 bases and V by 0 bases; bases with no gene match: 4. The CDR3 is CASSLAGQGANYGYTF. CDR3 nucleotides: TGTGCCAGCAGCTTAGCGGGGCAGGGGGCTAACTATGGCTACACCTTC.

The chain is built from TRBV5-4 and TRBJ2-1; 15 nucleotides align to TRBD2. Losses at the gene ends were 4 bases for V and 4 bases for J; bases not matched to a gene: 6. CDR1 SGHNT and CDR2 YYREEE come from the germline V gene (reference sequence). The CDR3 is made up of 17 amino acids. The CDR3: CASSRPGLAGGYNEQFF. CDR3 in DNA: TGTGCCAGCAGCAGACCAGGACTAGCGGGGGGGTACAATGAGCAGTTCTTC.

In this sample, this clone turned up once. This chain connects TRBV5-6 to TRBJ2-6, with no clear D. The CDR3 has 17 residues. The germline gives CDR1 SGHDT, CDR2 YYEEEE. Trimming stripped 4 bases from V and 1 base from J, with 15 bases between. The CDR3 loop reads CASSRPAYISGANVLTF. The DNA for the CDR3 is TGTGCCAGCAGCCGCCCGGCGTACATTTCTGGGGCCAACGTCCTGACTTTC.

CDR3 sequence: CASSSLRQPEYF. The CDR3 DNA follows: TGTGCCAGCAGTTCCCTCCGACAGCCAGAGTACTTC. The chain has TRBV12-3 or TRBV12-4 and TRBJ2-7, with D maybe TRBD1 (5 bases). This CDR3 contains 12 residues. Trimming stripped 4 bases from V and 11 bases from J, with 15 bases between.

The V gene is TRBV5-1, the J gene TRBJ2-2; the match to TRBD1 covers 7 bases. Germline V lookup: CDR1 SGHRS, CDR2 YFSETQ. This CDR3 comprises 12 residues. V shed 9 bases and J 5 bases; nucleotides not matched to a gene: 4. DNA of the CDR3: TGCGCCACAAACAGGGGAACCGGGGAGCTGTTTTTT. This codes for CATNRGTGELFF.

This chain connects TRBV19 to TRBJ2-2; the match to TRBD1 covers 8 bases. From germline, CDR1 is LNHDA and CDR2 SQIVND (reference sequence). This CDR3 region has 14 residues. J lost 6 bases, V lost 7 bases, and 7 bases had no gene match. For the CDR3, the DNA is TGTGCCAGTAAGACGACAGGGGCGGCCGGGGAGCTGTTTTTT. Translated: CASKTTGAAGELFF.

The sample holds a few counts of this clone. The chain has TRBV7-2 and TRBJ2-7, with TRBD2 matching 13 bases. This CDR3 spans 16 amino acids. Germline CDR1 reads SGHTA; CDR2 reads FQGNSA. V lost 6 bases, J lost 7 bases, and 12 bases stayed unmatched. The CDR3 spells CASSTRLAGGGGEQYF. DNA for the CDR3: TGTGCCAGCAGTACCCGACTAGCGGGAGGCGGGGGTGAGCAGTACTTC.

The chain combines TRBV4-3 with TRBJ2-7; TRBD1 aligns across 8 bases. The V and J ends lost 3 bases and 6 bases, in that order; junction bases with no gene match: 16. Germline V gives CDR1 LGHNA, CDR2 YSLEER. The CDR3 is 17 amino acids. The CDR3 sequence is CASSHTQPGGSWAEQYF. For the CDR3, the DNA is TGCGCCAGCAGCCATACTCAACCAGGGGGCTCGTGGGCCGAGCAGTACTTC.